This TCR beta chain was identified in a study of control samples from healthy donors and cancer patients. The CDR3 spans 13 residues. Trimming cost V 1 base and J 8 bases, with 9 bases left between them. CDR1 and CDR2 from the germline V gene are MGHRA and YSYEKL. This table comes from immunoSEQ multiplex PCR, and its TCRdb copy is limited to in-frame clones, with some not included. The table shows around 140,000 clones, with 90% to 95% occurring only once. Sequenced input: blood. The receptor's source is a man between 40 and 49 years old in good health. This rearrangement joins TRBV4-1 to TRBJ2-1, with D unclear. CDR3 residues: CASSQVNGHEQFF. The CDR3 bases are TGCGCCAGCAGCCAAGTGAACGGGCATGAGCAGTTCTTC.